These T cell receptor beta chains were read from a single sample in a study of shared clonotypes between healthy human individuals. Clones were sequenced by immunoSEQ multiplex PCR, and TCRdb holds only the in-frame ones, with some missing. The repertoire holds about 79,000 clones, with about 61% as singletons. The sequencing input was memory CD8+ T cells sorted from blood. The receptor set was obtained from a man under 40 in good health. CDR3s leave out the opening cysteine and the closing phenylalanine or tryptophan. A clone size is listed for some rows: how often the clone was seen (once, few, many), or a class if it is expanded.

v_call	j_call	clone_size	cdr3_aa
TRBV29-1	TRBJ1-1	once	SVRPMNTEAF
TRBV11-1	TRBJ1-1	NA	ASSLFSTEAF
TRBV28	TRBJ1-2	NA	ASSPLLVEANYGYT
TRBV14	TRBJ2-7	NA	ASSQGAYEQY
TRBV7-8	TRBJ2-3	few	ASSLYQGDGTDTQY
TRBV29-1	TRBJ1-1	few	SVRSFWQDSNTEAF
TRBV5-5	TRBJ2-7	NA	ASSLRLAGTSEQY
TRBV6-5	TRBJ2-7	NA	ASWSVVSSYEQY
TRBV6-4	TRBJ2-4	once	ASSARSIQY
TRBV19	TRBJ2-7	NA	ASSIGPGTSYEQY
TRBV5-4	TRBJ2-7	once	ASSLAFGKRGSYEQY
TRBV28	TRBJ2-7	NA	ASSSIDYEQY
TRBV10-3	TRBJ2-7	NA	ACTGDSYEQY
TRBV19	TRBJ2-1	many	ASSIDSGGTYNEQF
TRBV6-4	TRBJ2-7	NA	ASSEGSQYEQY
TRBV18	TRBJ2-1	NA	ASSVRTSGYYNEQF
TRBV27	TRBJ2-1	NA	ATLQTGADEQF
TRBV11-2	TRBJ2-7	NA	ASSSPRGPTYEQY
TRBV6-6	TRBJ1-1	many	ASSSKENTEAF
TRBV9	TRBJ1-4	NA	ASCQGEYATNEKLF
TRBV10-3	TRBJ2-1	NA	AISNTSGLHNEQF
TRBV7-3	TRBJ2-7	few	ASSLPTNVHSYEQY
TRBV10-2	TRBJ2-7	many	ASSEIAAYEQY
TRBV6-5	TRBJ2-7	NA	ASSPTSSYEQY
TRBV28	TRBJ2-7	NA	ASSSLTGGDSYEQY
TRBV2	TRBJ2-7	many	ASRSGRYSYEQY
TRBV7-1	TRBJ2-7	NA	ASSFVRSYEQY
TRBV10-3	TRBJ2-7	NA	AISESTTYGQWSYEQY
TRBV28	TRBJ2-7	few	ASSSDRGPFYEQY
TRBV11-2	TRBJ2-7	NA	ASSLGPPPYEQY
TRBV7-2	TRBJ2-7	NA	ATESEGLYEQY
TRBV5-5	TRBJ2-5	NA	ASRTSGNQETQY
TRBV6-5	TRBJ2-7	many	ASKGTGYEQY
TRBV27	TRBJ2-7	few	ASSAGLAVGEQY
TRBV6-1	TRBJ2-6	once	ASSSGRSGANVLT
TRBV25-1	TRBJ2-1	NA	ASSDPTGVTDNEQF
TRBV19	TRBJ1-5	NA	ASSIDGSNQPQH
TRBV4-1	TRBJ2-6	NA	ASSQNENNVLT
TRBV7-2	TRBJ2-1	NA	ASSRTSLVPYNEQF
TRBV19	TRBJ2-5	NA	ASSIRSVRGQETQY
TRBV27	TRBJ2-7	once	ASRRSLGQVGLSYEQY
TRBV6-5	TRBJ1-4	few	ASSYTDNPGHEKLF
TRBV18	TRBJ2-5	many	ASSPPRRQETQY
TRBV6-6	TRBJ2-7	NA	ASSGVYEQY
TRBV29-1	TRBJ2-7	NA	SVLQGFEQY
TRBV11-3	TRBJ2-6	NA	ASSPSPAGTGRTGANVLT
TRBV16	TRBJ2-7	few	ASSQSWTGSTYEQY
TRBV10-2	TRBJ2-5	few	ASSSFQETQY
TRBV15	TRBJ2-3	once	ATQAGLTDTQY
TRBV29-1	TRBJ2-1	NA	SVAWEPYNEQF
TRBV2	TRBJ2-1	NA	ASRMERLGEQF
TRBV11-2	TRBJ1-4	NA	ASSHTGSRGPLLF
TRBV15	TRBJ2-1	many	ATSRAGSAYNEQF
TRBV18	TRBJ2-1	NA	ASSPPPSGANEQF
TRBV2	TRBJ2-7	NA	ASSEMRYEQY
TRBV6-5	TRBJ2-5	NA	ASSYNGGQETQY
TRBV7-6	TRBJ2-3	NA	ASSPLLAGVSTDTQY
TRBV27	TRBJ1-2	NA	ASSPEDRSGGGGYT
TRBV7-7	TRBJ2-1	NA	ASSLAGLAGINEQF
TRBV7-4	TRBJ2-1	NA	ASSHTPGTSGVSSYNEQF